Presented here are 26 T cell receptor beta chains from one specimen sequenced in a study of blood T cells in healthy people across ages. A second PCR of 7 to 11 cycles used a sample-barcoded 5' primer and a J-beta primer mix. Each CDR3 protein gets one entry after TCRdb re-called the 5' RACE reads with MiXCR. The sample has approximately 320,000 distinct CDR3 sequences; 25% to 30% are singletons. Sequenced input: blood. These receptors were taken from a woman in her 70s in good health.

This clonotype was seen just once. The chain links TRBV5-1 to TRBJ1-2, with a possible D match to TRBD1 (6 bases). The V and J ends lost 4 bases and 3 bases respectively, with 13 bases between them. This CDR3 comprises 14 residues. CDR1 and CDR2 (germline): SGHRS, YFSETQ. CDR3: CASSGTLADYGYTF. CDR3 DNA: TGCGCCAGCAGCGGGACACTGGCGGACTATGGCTACACCTTC.

V is TRBV20-1 and J is TRBJ2-1; D may match TRBD1 or TRBD2 (5 bases each). The V end lost 3 bases, the J end lost 7 bases, and 16 bases lay between the germline ends. Germline-derived CDR1 and CDR2 are DFQATT and SNEGSKA (reference sequence). The CDR3 spans 14 residues. Here the CDR3 reads CSARWGSGGNEQFF. The CDR3, as DNA: TGCAGTGCTAGGTGGGGGAGCGGAGGAAATGAGCAGTTCTTC.

The sample holds a few counts of this clonotype. The junction departs from the called germline gene at one end, perhaps through a read error. The rearrangement uses TRBV7-7 and TRBJ2-1, with D possibly matching TRBD2 (5 bases). Germline V CDR1 and CDR2: SSHAT, FNYEAQ (reference sequence). This CDR3 comprises 15 residues. The CDR3 coding sequence is TGTGCTAGCAGCTCCCGGACTGCGTCCTACAATGAGCAGTTCTTC. Its translation: CASSSRTASYNEQFF.

The chain joins TRBV5-1 to TRBJ2-2; no clear D. Germline lookup yields CDR1 SGHRS and CDR2 YFSETQ. The CDR3 consists of 14 residues. Trimming took off 1 base at V and 0 bases at J, with 4 bases between the two ends. The CDR3 bases are TGCGCCAGCAGCTTGCGGTCGAACACCGGGGAGCTGTTTTTT. This encodes CASSLRSNTGELFF.

This rearrangement joins TRBV28 to TRBJ1-4; 7 nucleotides match TRBD1. V shed 10 bases, J shed 5 bases, and the junction held 4 bases outside the gene matches. Germline loops: CDR1 MDHEN, CDR2 SYDVKM. The CDR3 totals 12 residues. This chain's CDR3 is CATGQTNEKLFF. In nucleotides, the CDR3 is TGTGCCACGGGACAGACGAATGAAAAACTGTTTTTT.

This clonotype has only a few counts. The chain couples TRBV4-1 to TRBJ1-5; D gene unclear. CDR3 size: 15 residues. Germline V lookup: CDR1 MGHRA, CDR2 YSYEKL. Trimming removed 0 bases from V and 2 bases from J, with 8 bases in between. The CDR3 loop reads CASSQDFGGNQPQHF. In DNA form, the CDR3 reads TGCGCCAGCAGCCAAGATTTTGGGGGCAATCAGCCCCAGCATTTT.

Details on this clonotype: A much larger clone differs from this one at a single base, so this may be a read error. The genes are TRBV4-1 and TRBJ2-7; D may correspond to TRBD1 or TRBD2 (5 bases each). Trimming shortened V by 5 bases and J by 1 base, and 12 bases separated the two germline ends. Germline V lookup: CDR1 MGHRA, CDR2 YSYEKL. The length of the CDR3 is 14 residues. CDR3 sequence reads: CASSAWDPSYEQYF. Here the CDR3 DNA reads TGCGCCAGCAGCGCCTGGGACCCATCCTACGAGCAGTACTTC.

The chain carries TRBV6-6 and TRBJ2-1, with TRBD2 identical over 8 bases. The CDR3 runs to 13 residues. The V segment lost 6 bases and the J segment 8 bases; nucleotides outside the gene matches: 6. Germline CDR1 reads MNHNY; CDR2 reads SVGAGI (reference sequence). CDR3 sequence: CASSSTRGDEQFF. CDR3 coding DNA: TGTGCCAGCAGCTCGACGCGGGGGGATGAGCAGTTCTTC.

The sample holds many counts of this clonotype. The gene calls are TRBV7-2 and TRBJ1-2; a weak D match, TRBD1 (6 bases). Trimming cost V 5 bases and J 1 base, with 17 bases left between them. This CDR3 is built from 16 residues. CDR1 is SGHTA, CDR2 FQGNSA, per germline. In DNA form, the CDR3 reads TGTGCCAGCAGCCCTGGGGCAGGGGCCTTTAACTATGGCTACACCTTC. Translated: CASSPGAGAFNYGYTF.

This clonotype was picked up many times. The chain links TRBV25-1 to TRBJ2-5; TRBD1 might be the D (5 bases). The germline V and J ends were trimmed by 5 bases and 5 bases, with 12 bases remaining between them. This CDR3 region has 13 residues. CDR1 is MGHDK and CDR2 is SYGVNS in the germline V gene. CDR3 coding DNA: TGTGCCAGCAGTCCCCAGGGCAGGGAGACCCAGTACTTC. Translated: CASSPQGRETQYF.

The V gene is TRBV6-1, the J gene TRBJ2-1; the match to TRBD2 covers 11 bases. The CDR3 is 15 amino acids. Looked up from germline, CDR1 is MNHNS and CDR2 is SASEGT. The junction had 5 bases not matched to a gene; V was cut back by 5 bases and J by 5 bases. The CDR3 is CASSITSGGNNEQFF. In DNA, the CDR3 is TGTGCCAGCAGTATTACTAGCGGGGGTAACAATGAGCAGTTCTTC.

The sample holds many counts of this clonotype. The genes are TRBV12-3 or TRBV12-4 and TRBJ1-4, with 8 bases aligning to TRBD1. Trimming took 5 bases from V and 8 from J; bases not matched to a gene: 7. CDR3 length equals 14 residues. The CDR3 loop is CASSQQGVGEKLFF. In DNA form, the CDR3 reads TGTGCCAGCAGTCAACAGGGGGTCGGGGAAAAACTGTTTTTT.

The V call is TRBV28, the J call TRBJ2-2; no reliable D call. Germline CDR1 and CDR2: MDHEN and SYDVKM. V shed 5 bases and J shed 7 bases, with 20 bases lying between them. The CDR3 loop spans 16 amino acids. The CDR3 DNA is TGTGCCAGCAGTACGAAGGACCCCCTGGTGGGCGGGGAGCTGTTTTTT. This codes for CASSTKDPLVGGELFF.

This clonotype was counted many times. V usage is TRBV19 and J usage is TRBJ2-7; no clear D. CDR1 and CDR2 from the germline V gene are LNHDA and SQIVND (reference sequence). The CDR3 runs 15 residues. V was clipped by 2 bases and J by 1 base, with 12 bases between them. CDR3 in DNA: TGTGCCAGTAGTATACTGGCAGGCCAGTCCTACGAGCAGTACTTC. It is translated as CASSILAGQSYEQYF.

J is TRBJ2-5 and V is TRBV7-2, with unresolved D. The ends were cut back, 5 bases at V and 2 bases at J, with 12 bases in the middle. Per the germline V gene, CDR1 is SGHTA and CDR2 is FQGNSA. This CDR3 is 14 amino acids long. DNA of the CDR3: TGTGCCAGCAGCCTTACCTTTAAGCAAGAGACCCAGTACTTC. It codes for CASSLTFKQETQYF.

The chain is built from TRBV28 and TRBJ1-1, with a weak D call TRBD1 (5 bases). The germline V gene has CDR1 MDHEN and CDR2 SYDVKM. V lost 6 bases to trimming and J lost 2 bases, with 25 bases between them. This CDR3 region has 18 residues. CDR3 amino acids: CASRSNRGDLRGNTEAFF. CDR3 sequence (DNA): TGTGCCAGCAGAAGTAATCGTGGGGACTTGAGGGGTAACACTGAAGCTTTCTTT.

This clonotype was counted between two and nine times. The chain recombines TRBV7-2 with TRBJ2-3, with D unresolved. V lost 0 bases, J lost 2 bases, and 6 bases lay in between. Per germline, CDR1 SGHTA and CDR2 FQGNSA. The CDR3 has 14 residues. Written as DNA, the CDR3 is TGTGCCAGCAGCTTAGCACAAAACACAGATACGCAGTATTTT. Translation gives CASSLAQNTDTQYF.

This clonotype was observed a few times. CDR3 amino acids: CASSSGRAYNEQFF. The CDR3 DNA follows: TGTGCCAGCAGTTCGGGGAGGGCCTACAATGAGCAGTTCTTC. The gene calls are TRBV28 and TRBJ2-5; the match to TRBD2 covers 7 bases. The J call may be mistaken, given a closer DNA end match to TRBJ2-1. The CDR3 runs 14 residues. The germline V gene encodes CDR1 MDHEN and CDR2 SYDVKM.

The rearrangement uses TRBV3-1 and TRBJ2-7; D is unclear. This CDR3 region has 14 residues. Germline CDR1 reads LGHDT; CDR2 reads YNNKEL (reference sequence). Trimming removed 2 bases at V and 3 bases at J, with 11 bases between. The CDR3 reads CASSQLTGYYEQYF. The CDR3 nucleotides read TGTGCCAGCAGCCAATTAACTGGATACTACGAGCAGTACTTC.

This clonotype came up a few times. The J gene is TRBJ2-4, the V gene TRBV5-6; the D is unclear. Trimming shortened V by 0 bases and J by 6 bases, and 10 bases separated the two germline ends. CDR1 and CDR2 (germline): SGHDT, YYEEEE. This CDR3 has 14 residues. The CDR3 region is CASSLEVGRNIQYF. The CDR3 DNA reads as TGTGCCAGCAGCTTGGAAGTAGGGCGAAACATTCAGTACTTC.

The chain is built from TRBV28 and TRBJ2-7; D perhaps matches TRBD1 (6 bases). V lost 1 base and J lost 3, with 19 bases in between. In germline, CDR1 is MDHEN, CDR2 SYDVKM. This CDR3 comprises 17 residues. In DNA form, the CDR3 reads TGTGCCAGCAGTTTATCTCGGGTCGGTCTGGGACACTACGAGCAGTACTTC. As protein: CASSLSRVGLGHYEQYF.

This clonotype came up many times. V gene TRBV29-1 combines with J gene TRBJ2-4, with 8 bases fitting TRBD1. CDR3 length: 12 residues. CDR1 is SQVTM and CDR2 is ANQGSEA in the germline V gene. The V segment lost 7 bases and the J segment 5 bases; nucleotides outside the gene matches: 4. The DNA for the CDR3 is TGCAGCGGAGGGGACAGGCAAAACATTCAGTACTTC. This encodes CSGGDRQNIQYF.

The chain recombines TRBV7-9 with TRBJ1-1, with D possibly being TRBD1 (5 bases). Germline assignment: CDR1 SEHNR and CDR2 FQNEAQ (reference sequence). The CDR3 runs to 18 residues. Trimming took off 0 bases at V and 0 bases at J, with 17 bases between the two ends. In nucleotides, the CDR3 is TGTGCCAGCAGCTTAGCGGCAAGGACAAGGGGCGTGAACACTGAAGCTTTCTTT. Its protein product is CASSLAARTRGVNTEAFF. Looking up the rest from reference TRBV7-9 and TRBJ1-1 gives the full variable domain: DTGVSQNPRHKITKRGQNVTFRCDPISEHNRLYWYRQTLGQGPEFLTYFQNEAQLEKSRLLSDRFSAERPKGSFSTLEIQRTEQGDSAMYLCASSLAARTRGVNTEAFFGQGTRLTVV.

Ten or more counts support this clonotype. The V and J genes are TRBV4-3 and TRBJ2-3, with TRBD2 matching over 10 bases. V lost 0 bases and J lost 4; bases outside the gene matches: 4. The CDR3 has 16 amino acids. CDR1 and CDR2 from the germline V gene are LGHNA and YSLEER. The CDR3 region has the DNA TGCGCCAGCAGCCAAGATTTAGCGGGAGGTGCAGATACGCAGTATTTT. This codes for CASSQDLAGGADTQYF.

This clonotype was counted at least ten times. The rearrangement links TRBV5-6 to TRBJ2-7; 9 positions match TRBD1. V shed 3 bases and J 3 bases; nucleotides not matched to a gene: 4. The CDR3 covers 14 residues. Looked up from germline, CDR1 is SGHDT and CDR2 is YYEEEE. CDR3 coding DNA: TGTGCCAGCAGCTCCCCGGGACAGGGCTACGAGCAGTACTTC. Amino acids: CASSSPGQGYEQYF.

This chain uses TRBV5-1 with TRBJ1-4; 7 bases are shared with TRBD1. Germline V CDR1 and CDR2: SGHRS, YFSETQ. The CDR3 is 14 amino acids. The trim removed 4 bases at V and 4 bases at J, leaving 4 bases unmatched. CDR3 DNA sequence: TGCGCCAGCAGCGTACAGGGGTTTAATGAAAAACTGTTTTTT. It encodes CASSVQGFNEKLFF. Full variable domain (remainder filled in from reference TRBV5-1 and TRBJ1-4): KAGVTQTPRYLIKTRGQQVTLSCSPISGHRSVSWYQQTPGQGLQFLFEYFSETQRNKGNFPGRFSGRQFSNSRSEMNVSTLELGDSALYLCASSVQGFNEKLFFGSGTQLSVL.